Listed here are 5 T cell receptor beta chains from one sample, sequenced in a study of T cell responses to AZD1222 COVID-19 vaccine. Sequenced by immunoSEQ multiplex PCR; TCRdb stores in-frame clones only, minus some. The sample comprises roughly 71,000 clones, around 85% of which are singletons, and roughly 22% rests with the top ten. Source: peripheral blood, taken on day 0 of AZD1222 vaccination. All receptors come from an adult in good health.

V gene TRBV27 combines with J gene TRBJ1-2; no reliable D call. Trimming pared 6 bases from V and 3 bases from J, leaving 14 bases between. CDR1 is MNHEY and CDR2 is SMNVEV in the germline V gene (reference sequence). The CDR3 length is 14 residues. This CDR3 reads CASSPRHPYYGYTF. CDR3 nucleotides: TGTGCCAGCAGCCCCCGCCACCCCTACTATGGCTACACCTTC.

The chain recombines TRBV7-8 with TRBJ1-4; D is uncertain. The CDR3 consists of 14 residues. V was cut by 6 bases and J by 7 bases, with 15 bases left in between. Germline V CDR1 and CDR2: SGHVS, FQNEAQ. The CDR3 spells CASRKNRVGEKLFF. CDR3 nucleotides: TGTGCCAGCAGGAAAAATAGGGTGGGTGAAAAACTGTTTTTT. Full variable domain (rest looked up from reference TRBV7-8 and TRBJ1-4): GAGVSQSPRYKVAKRGQDVALRCDPISGHVSLFWYQQALGQGPEFLTYFQNEAQLDKSGLPSDRFFAERPEGSVSTLKIQRTQQEDSAVYLCASRKNRVGEKLFFGSGTQLSVL.

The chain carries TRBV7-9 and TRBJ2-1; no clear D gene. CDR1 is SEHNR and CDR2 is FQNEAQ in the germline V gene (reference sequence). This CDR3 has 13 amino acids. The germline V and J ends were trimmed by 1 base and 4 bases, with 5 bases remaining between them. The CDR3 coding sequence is TGTGCCAGCAGCTTAGGATCTTACAATGAGCAGTTCTTC. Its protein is CASSLGSYNEQFF.

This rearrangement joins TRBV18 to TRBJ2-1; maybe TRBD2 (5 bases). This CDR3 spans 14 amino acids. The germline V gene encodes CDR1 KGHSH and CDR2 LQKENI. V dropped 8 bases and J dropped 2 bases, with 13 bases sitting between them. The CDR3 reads CASAPGSAYNEQFF. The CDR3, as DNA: TGTGCCAGCGCCCCGGGATCAGCCTACAATGAGCAGTTCTTC.

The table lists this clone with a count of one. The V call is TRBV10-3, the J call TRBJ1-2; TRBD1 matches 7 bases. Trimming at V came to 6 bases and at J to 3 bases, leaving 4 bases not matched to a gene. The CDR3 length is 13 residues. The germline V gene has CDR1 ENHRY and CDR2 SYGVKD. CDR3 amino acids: CAISPGTDYGYTF. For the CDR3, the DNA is TGTGCCATCAGCCCCGGGACAGACTATGGCTACACCTTC.